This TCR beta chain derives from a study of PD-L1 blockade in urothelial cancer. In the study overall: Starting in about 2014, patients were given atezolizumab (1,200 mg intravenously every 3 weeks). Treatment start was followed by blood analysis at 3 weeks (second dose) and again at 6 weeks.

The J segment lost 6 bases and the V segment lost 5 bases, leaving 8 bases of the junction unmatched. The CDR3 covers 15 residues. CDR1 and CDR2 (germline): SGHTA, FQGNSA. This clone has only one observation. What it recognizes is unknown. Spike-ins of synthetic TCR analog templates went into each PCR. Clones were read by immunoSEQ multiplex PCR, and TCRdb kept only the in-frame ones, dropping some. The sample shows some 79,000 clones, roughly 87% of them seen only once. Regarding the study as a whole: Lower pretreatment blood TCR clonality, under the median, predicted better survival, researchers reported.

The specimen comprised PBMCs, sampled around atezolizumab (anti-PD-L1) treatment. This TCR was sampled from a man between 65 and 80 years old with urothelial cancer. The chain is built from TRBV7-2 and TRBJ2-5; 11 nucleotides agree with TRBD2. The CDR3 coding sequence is TGTGCCAGCAGCCCGCCCGGGACTAGCGGAAAGACCCAGTACTTC. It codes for CASSPPGTSGKTQYF.